What follows are 31 T cell receptor beta chains derived from one specimen sequenced in a study of siplizumab effects on memory and regulatory T cells. Repertoires were generated with immunoSEQ multiplex PCR, while TCRdb's copy carries only in-frame clones and drops some. The sample lists under 140,000 clones, around 90% seen once, with 1% to 1.5% in the top ten. The sample was CD4+ T cells sorted from blood. These receptors were taken from a human donor in good health.

V is TRBV7-9 and J is TRBJ1-1; D gene ambiguous. Germline lookup yields CDR1 SEHNR and CDR2 FQNEAQ (reference sequence). Trimming left V 3 bases short and J 3 bases short, with 11 bases between. The CDR3 runs to 14 residues. The DNA for the CDR3 is TGTGCCAGCAGCTTCCTCGGGGAGTACACTGAAGCTTTCTTT. This encodes CASSFLGEYTEAFF. Full variable domain (missing parts from reference TRBV7-9 and TRBJ1-1): DTGVSQNPRHKITKRGQNVTFRCDPISEHNRLYWYRQTLGQGPEFLTYFQNEAQLEKSRLLSDRFSAERPKGSFSTLEIQRTEQGDSAMYLCASSFLGEYTEAFFGQGTRLTVV.

The CDR3 is CASSVLAGTSTGELFF. The CDR3 coding sequence is TGTGCCAGCAGCGTACTAGCGGGGACGTCGACCGGGGAGCTGTTTTTT. The chain recombines TRBV11-2 with TRBJ2-2; 10 positions match TRBD2. Per the germline V gene, CDR1 is SGHAT and CDR2 is FQNNGV. J was trimmed by 5 bases and V by 5 bases; bases with no gene match: 8. The CDR3 has 16 residues.

The CDR3 DNA is TGTGCCAGCAGTTACGGGGGGGCGAATCCCTACGAGCAGTACTTC. It translates to CASSYGGANPYEQYF. The gene calls are TRBV6-5 and TRBJ2-7; weak D call: TRBD2 (7 bases). This CDR3 is 15 amino acids long. V lost 2 bases and J lost 2, with 13 bases in between. Germline-derived CDR1 and CDR2 are MNHEY and SVGAGI.

This clone was observed a single time. This chain uses TRBV18 with TRBJ1-5; the match to TRBD1 covers 7 bases. CDR1 and CDR2 from the germline V gene are KGHSH and LQKENI. Trimming took 1 base from V and 2 from J; bases not matched to a gene: 11. This CDR3 is built from 18 residues. The CDR3 DNA reads as TGTGCCAGCTCACCACTGGGACTGAAGGGGGCTGGCAATCAGCCCCAGCATTTT. Its translation: CASSPLGLKGAGNQPQHF.

As DNA, the CDR3 is TGTGCAAGTCGCTCCCGTCCCAAAGGGGGCTTTAGCAATCAGCCCCAGCATTTT. This encodes CASRSRPKGGFSNQPQHF. The V call is TRBV12-2, the J call TRBJ1-5; the table's D call, TRBD1, has no DNA check behind it. TRBV12-2 is shown as a pseudogene. This CDR3 comprises 18 residues.

The chain employs TRBV5-1 and TRBJ2-7, with TRBD2 matching over 7 bases. V shed 0 bases and J 0 bases; nucleotides not matched to a gene: 12. Germline values: CDR1 SGHRS, CDR2 YFSETQ. The CDR3 is 18 amino acids. CDR3 nucleotide sequence: TGCGCCAGCAGCTTGGCCCCTAGCGGAGTCTCTAACTCCTACGAGCAGTACTTC. This encodes CASSLAPSGVSNSYEQYF.

V gene TRBV29-1 combines with J gene TRBJ2-5; the D gene is possibly TRBD2 (6 bases). CDR3 length: 13 amino acids. In germline, CDR1 is SQVTM, CDR2 ANQGSEA. The V end lost 7 bases, the J end lost 4 bases, and 16 bases lay between the germline ends. In DNA form, the CDR3 reads TGCAGCGCTATCGGGGGAAGCCGAGAGACCCAGTACTTC. Translated: CSAIGGSRETQYF.

The chain combines TRBV7-8 with TRBJ2-7, with unresolved D. The CDR3 has 13 residues. Per germline, CDR1 SGHVS and CDR2 FQNEAQ. V was cut by 1 base and J by 5 bases, with 9 bases left in between. Here the CDR3 DNA reads TGTGCCAGCAGCTTAGAATTATTCCACGAGCAGTACTTC. Encoded protein: CASSLELFHEQYF.

This chain links TRBV11-2 with TRBJ2-7; TRBD2 matches at 7 bases. Per germline, CDR1 SGHAT and CDR2 FQNNGV. Trimming took 5 bases from V and 1 from J; bases not matched to a gene: 5. The CDR3 sequence is 14 residues long. In DNA form, the CDR3 reads TGTGCCAGCAGCCCTGGGGACTATTCCTACGAGCAGTACTTC. This encodes CASSPGDYSYEQYF.

The rearrangement uses TRBV18 and TRBJ2-5; D may correspond to TRBD1 or TRBD2 (7 bases each). Germline V gives CDR1 KGHSH, CDR2 LQKENI. Trimming took off 6 bases at V and 5 bases at J, with 19 bases between the two ends. The CDR3 contains 15 residues. The CDR3 spells CASSRGGAGQETQYF. In DNA form, the CDR3 reads TGTGCCAGCTCCCGGGGTGGAGCGGGACAGGAGACCCAGTACTTC.

To note about this clone: Other DNA sequences from this sample encode an identical CDR3 as well. V usage is TRBV5-1 and J usage is TRBJ1-1; TRBD1 might be the D (5 bases). The V gene lost 0 bases and the J gene lost 0 bases, with 9 bases spanning the gap. Germline V lookup: CDR1 SGHRS, CDR2 YFSETQ. CDR3 length: 15 residues. The CDR3 region is CASSLEAGVNTEAFF. The DNA for the CDR3 is TGCGCCAGCAGCTTGGAGGCGGGGGTGAACACTGAAGCTTTCTTT.

This clone was seen a few times. J is TRBJ2-7 and V is TRBV18; D gene ambiguous. This CDR3 region has 12 residues. CDR1 KGHSH and CDR2 LQKENI come from the germline V gene. Deletions cut 5 bases from V and 2 bases from J, with 7 bases between. The CDR3 protein is CASSSGAYEQYF. CDR3 nucleotide sequence: TGTGCCAGCTCATCTGGCGCCTACGAGCAGTACTTC.

This chain connects TRBV4-2 to TRBJ1-6, with D maybe TRBD1 (6 bases). V shed 3 bases and J shed 10 bases, with 16 bases lying between them. This CDR3 region has 15 residues. Germline CDR1 reads LGHNA; CDR2 reads YNFKEQ. CDR3 residues: CASSQKTGPESPLHF. The CDR3 DNA reads as TGTGCCAGCAGCCAGAAGACAGGCCCAGAATCACCCCTCCACTTT.

The V and J genes are TRBV15 and TRBJ2-1, with D possibly matching TRBD2 (6 bases). CDR1 and CDR2 from the germline V gene are LNHNV and YYDKDF (reference sequence). With 5 bases removed from V and 8 bases from J, the gap between germline ends came to 19 bases. The CDR3 is made up of 15 amino acids. The CDR3 region is CATSGRNGASDEQFF. The DNA of the CDR3 is TGTGCCACCAGCGGGAGGAATGGTGCCAGCGATGAGCAGTTCTTC.

The chain carries TRBV4-2 and TRBJ1-4; 10 nucleotides agree with TRBD1. CDR3 length: 16 amino acids. Trimming removed 1 base from V and 5 bases from J; junction bases left unmatched: 4. The germline CDR1 and CDR2 sequences are LGHNA and YNFKEQ. CDR3 sequence: CASSQAQGQGNEKLFF. DNA of the CDR3: TGTGCCAGCAGCCAAGCACAGGGACAGGGGAATGAAAAACTGTTTTTT.

This CDR3 is CASSSSGGTDTQYF. The CDR3 DNA reads TGTGCCAGTTCGAGTAGCGGGGGTACAGATACGCAGTATTTT. This chain uses TRBV19 with TRBJ2-3, with 9 bases lining up with TRBD2. The CDR3 sequence is 14 residues long. V shed 8 bases, J shed 3 bases, and the junction held 6 bases outside the gene matches. Germline V gives CDR1 LNHDA, CDR2 SQIVND (reference sequence).

The genes are TRBV5-1 and TRBJ2-3; a weak D match, TRBD2 (6 bases). The CDR3 sequence is 16 residues long. From germline, CDR1 is SGHRS and CDR2 YFSETQ. V was clipped by 1 base and J by 0 bases, with 12 bases between them. Here the CDR3 DNA reads TGCGCCAGCAGCTTGATGGCGGGGACGAGCACAGATACGCAGTATTTT. Protein sequence: CASSLMAGTSTDTQYF.

This clone came up once. The chain couples TRBV2 to TRBJ2-3; a possible D gene is TRBD2 (6 bases). There are 17 residues in the CDR3. Trimming took off 4 bases at V and 0 bases at J, with 17 bases between the two ends. CDR1 is SNHLY, CDR2 FYNNEI, per germline. CDR3 residues: CASSALMAGSSTDTQYF. CDR3 bases: TGTGCCAGCAGTGCCCTCATGGCGGGGTCTAGCACAGATACGCAGTATTTT.

The rearrangement joins TRBV6-5 to TRBJ1-2, with D hard to call. CDR1 MNHEY and CDR2 SVGAGI come from the germline V gene. The ends were cut back, 4 bases at V and 4 bases at J, with 10 bases in the middle. CDR3 length: 13 residues. The CDR3 DNA sequence: TGTGCCAGCAGTTCCGCAGGCCCCTATGGCTACACCTTC. It is translated as CASSSAGPYGYTF.

This sequence joins TRBV5-1 and TRBJ1-1; 7 bases line up with TRBD1. Germline trimming cut 4 bases from V and 3 bases from J; bases unmatched to any gene: 6. The CDR3 covers 14 residues. Germline CDR1 and CDR2: SGHRS and YFSETQ. The CDR3 bases are TGCGCCAGCAGCCCGACAGGGAGGGACACTGAAGCTTTCTTT. Protein sequence: CASSPTGRDTEAFF.

The chain uses TRBV29-1 and TRBJ1-3, with 8 bases identical to TRBD1. The trim removed 3 bases at V and 3 bases at J, leaving 7 bases unmatched. Germline V gives CDR1 SQVTM, CDR2 ANQGSEA. The CDR3 contains 15 residues. Written as DNA, the CDR3 is TGCAGCGTTGAGTGGTCAGGGGGCAGTGGAAACACCATATATTTT. This encodes CSVEWSGGSGNTIYF.

This rearrangement joins TRBV2 to TRBJ1-2, with D possibly matching TRBD1 (5 bases). The CDR3 is made up of 14 amino acids. Trimming shortened V by 4 bases and J by 4 bases, and 13 bases separated the two germline ends. Germline CDR1 SNHLY, CDR2 FYNNEI. The CDR3 reads CASSVRGALYGYTF. The CDR3, as DNA: TGTGCCAGCAGTGTACGAGGGGCCCTCTATGGCTACACCTTC.

In this sample, this clone turned up once. The J gene is TRBJ2-5, the V gene TRBV14, with TRBD2 matching 13 bases. The CDR3 has 18 residues. Germline V CDR1 and CDR2: SGHDN, FVKESK. J gave up 1 base and V 0 bases, and 5 bases lay outside the gene matches. CDR3 DNA: TGTGCCAGCAGCCAAGATGTCGGACTAGCGGGGGTCCAAGAGACCCAGTACTTC. It codes for CASSQDVGLAGVQETQYF. Full variable domain (outside the CDR3, taken from reference TRBV14 and TRBJ2-5): EAGVTQFPSHSVIEKGQTVTLRCDPISGHDNLYWYRRVMGKEIKFLLHFVKESKQDESGMPNNRFLAERTGGTYSTLKVQPAELEDSGVYFCASSQDVGLAGVQETQYFGPGTRLLVL.

This clone came up once. This chain joins TRBV4-1 and TRBJ2-5, with unresolved D. CDR1 is MGHRA and CDR2 is YSYEKL in the germline V gene. The V gene lost 11 bases and the J gene lost 4 bases, with 11 bases spanning the gap. This CDR3 has 11 residues. The CDR3 bases are TGCGCCCCTCCTGACGGAGAGACCCAGTACTTC. It specifies CAPPDGETQYF.

The V gene is TRBV5-5, the J gene TRBJ2-7; tentative D call: TRBD2 (6 bases). With 0 bases removed from V and 5 bases from J, the gap between germline ends came to 9 bases. CDR1 is SGHKS and CDR2 is YYEKEE in the germline V gene (reference sequence). The CDR3 sequence is 13 residues long. As DNA, the CDR3 is TGTGCCAGCAGCTTGGGACTAGTCAACGAGCAGTACTTC. This gives the protein CASSLGLVNEQYF.

V gene TRBV12-5 combines with J gene TRBJ2-7; TRBD2 matches 7 bases. J was trimmed by 3 bases and V by 5 bases; bases with no gene match: 10. The CDR3 spans 15 residues. From germline, CDR1 is LGHNT and CDR2 FRNRAP. CDR3 in DNA: TGTGCTAGTGGTCCCCCGGGACTACCTCACTACGAGCAGTACTTC. It is translated as CASGPPGLPHYEQYF.

The chain carries TRBV6-5 and TRBJ1-3; D is unclear. This CDR3 comprises 12 residues. In germline, CDR1 is MNHEY, CDR2 SVGAGI. The V and J ends lost 8 bases and 1 base respectively, with 6 bases between them. The CDR3 DNA sequence: TGTGCCAGCTCTACATCTGGAAACACCATATATTTT. Amino acid sequence: CASSTSGNTIYF.

The genes are TRBV29-1 and TRBJ2-7; D might be TRBD1 or TRBD2, each matching 5 bases. Trimming removed 2 bases at V and 7 bases at J, with 15 bases between. CDR1 and CDR2 from the germline V gene are SQVTM and ANQGSEA. The CDR3 covers 13 residues. The CDR3 DNA reads as TGCAGCGTTGAAAGGGGCTGGGGGTATGAGCAGTACTTC. This sequence encodes CSVERGWGYEQYF.

The chain joins TRBV9 to TRBJ1-4, with D unclear. Germline assignment: CDR1 SGDLS and CDR2 YYNGEE. The CDR3 has 16 residues. V was trimmed by 3 bases and J by 0 bases, leaving 12 bases between them. The CDR3 DNA reads TGTGCCAGCAGCGAAAGCAGCCCAACAACTAATGAAAAACTGTTTTTT. The encoded protein is CASSESSPTTNEKLFF. Combining the CDR3 with reference TRBV9 and TRBJ1-4 gives the whole variable domain DSGVTQTPKHLITATGQRVTLRCSPRSGDLSVYWYQQSLDQGLQFLIQYYNGEERAKGNILERFSAQQFPDLHSELNLSSLELGDSALYFCASSESSPTTNEKLFFGSGTQLSVL.

The genes are TRBV5-3 and TRBJ2-3; D not resolved. TRBV5-3 carries the ORF label, with uncertain function. The V end was cut by 0 bases, the J end by 1 base, with 15 bases between. The CDR3 has 17 amino acids. The CDR3 coding sequence is TGTGCCAGAAGCTTGGAGTCAGGCCCGTGGGGCACAGATACGCAGTATTTT. Protein: CARSLESGPWGTDTQYF.

The chain uses TRBV6-5 and TRBJ2-1; TRBD1 aligns across 9 bases. Germline trimming cut 7 bases from V and 7 bases from J; bases unmatched to any gene: 8. In germline, CDR1 is MNHEY, CDR2 SVGAGI. The CDR3 sequence is 14 residues long. CDR3 sequence: CASTTGGSWNEQFF. The DNA for the CDR3 is TGTGCCAGCACAACAGGGGGCAGTTGGAATGAGCAGTTCTTC.